What follows is one T cell receptor (beta chain) and its context. Antigen unknown. CDR3 size: 15 residues. The ends were cut back, 0 bases at V and 4 bases at J, with 13 bases in the middle. From germline, CDR1 is KGHSY and CDR2 FQNENV. These data are taken from a study of cytomegalovirus exposure and HLA in healthy donors. Study summary: Researchers previously reported finding more than 100 million unique TCR beta sequences from 170 million or so T cells. A data release that came early held approximately 85 million unique TCRs from HLA-typed donors. Findings of the study overall: An assumption of roughly uniform sequencing depth across donors underlay the presence/absence analyses.

The PCR had 60 Vbeta and 13 Jbeta primers. Sequencing used immunoSEQ multiplex PCR; TCRdb keeps in-frame clones, though not all of them. The sample has around 150,000 clones, approximately 88% seen once. Healthy donors of bone marrow made up the group. This clonotype was sampled from a woman aged 25 to 39 in good health and CMV-seronegative. The chain uses TRBV16 and TRBJ2-7; D perhaps matches TRBD1 (5 bases). The sample consisted of PBMCs. The CDR3 DNA reads as TGTGCCAGCAGCCAATCGGAGCCAGGGCTGTACGAGCAGTACTTC. Its protein product is CASSQSEPGLYEQYF.